A single TCR beta chain is shown here with its context. The data originate from a study of blood T cell repertoires in COVID-19. The V gene's germline CDR1 is GTSNPN and CDR2 SVGIG (reference sequence). This CDR3 has 15 residues. The table came from immunoSEQ multiplex PCR; TCRdb's copy has only in-frame clones and leaves some out. The sample yields nearly 250,000 clones, 90% seen once. The sample consisted of PBMCs or T cells enriched from blood (not recorded which). The chain has TRBV30 and TRBJ1-2; 7 nucleotides align to TRBD1. This TCR was sampled from a man in his forties or fifties who had been exposed to COVID-19. In nucleotides, the CDR3 is TGTGTCTACACTCGGGGACAGTCTAAATCTCGAGGCTACACCTTC. This sequence encodes CVYTRGQSKSRGYTF.